This T cell receptor (beta chain) was captured by sequencing in a study of cytomegalovirus exposure and HLA in healthy donors. Study-level information: An early release of data contained 75 million to 100 million unique TCRs, which came from HLA-typed donors. Study-level results: An apparent linkage of common viral pathogens to several of the most significant clusters emerged in a later analysis. HLA alleles showed associations with 15,000 to 20,000 TCR beta sequences in a later analysis, at a 0.05 false discovery rate.

With V trimmed by 3 bases and J by 0 bases, 6 bases remained unmatched. The CDR3 runs 16 residues. CDR1 is SGHRS, CDR2 YFSETQ, per germline. About this clone: Its antigen is unidentified.

Researchers ran the PCR with 60 Vbeta and 13 Jbeta primers. Profiled with immunoSEQ multiplex PCR; TCRdb holds only in-frame clones, not every one. The sample lists about 90,000 clones; 55% to 85% were seen once. The chain couples TRBV5-1 to TRBJ2-7; 10 bases line up with TRBD2. Input material: PBMCs. The receptor was isolated from a woman under 30 in good health and CMV-seropositive. The CDR3 nucleotides are TGCGCCAGCAGCTCGGGACTAGCGCAGAGCTCCTACGAGCAGTACTTC. Translating gives CASSSGLAQSSYEQYF.